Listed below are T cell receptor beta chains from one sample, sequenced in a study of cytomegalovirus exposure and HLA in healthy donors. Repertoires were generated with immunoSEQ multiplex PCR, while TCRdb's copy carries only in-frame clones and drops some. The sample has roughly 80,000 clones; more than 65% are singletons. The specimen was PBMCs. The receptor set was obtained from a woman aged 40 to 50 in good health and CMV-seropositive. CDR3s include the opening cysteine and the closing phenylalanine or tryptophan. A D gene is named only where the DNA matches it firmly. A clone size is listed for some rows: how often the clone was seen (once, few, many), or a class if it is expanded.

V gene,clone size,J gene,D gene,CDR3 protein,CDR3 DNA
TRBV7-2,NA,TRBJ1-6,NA,CASSHRQSYSYNSPLHF,TGTGCCAGCAGCCATCGACAGAGTTACTCCTATAATTCACCCCTCCACTTT
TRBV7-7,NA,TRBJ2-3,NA,CASSFQGSPTDTQYF,TGTGCCAGCAGCTTCCAGGGCTCCCCGACAGATACGCAGTATTTT
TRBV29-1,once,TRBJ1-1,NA,CSVDIERTEAFF,TGCAGCGTTGACATCGAGAGGACTGAAGCTTTCTTT
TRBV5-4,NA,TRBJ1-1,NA,CASSWGGNTEAFF,TGTGCCAGCAGCTGGGGGGGAAACACTGAAGCTTTCTTT
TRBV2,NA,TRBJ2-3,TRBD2,CASSEERGSTDTQYF,TGTGCCAGCAGTGAAGAGCGGGGGAGCACAGATACGCAGTATTTT
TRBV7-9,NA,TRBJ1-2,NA,CASSPTTGLNYGYTF,TGTGCCAGCAGCCCCACTACAGGGCTTAACTATGGCTACACCTTC
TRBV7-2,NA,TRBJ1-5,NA,CASSGRWRQPQHF,TGTGCCAGCAGCGGCAGGTGGAGGCAGCCCCAGCATTTT
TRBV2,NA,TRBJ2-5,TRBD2,CASSDSPSGETQYF,TGTGCCAGCAGTGACTCCCCTAGCGGGGAGACCCAGTACTTC
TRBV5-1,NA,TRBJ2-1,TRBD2,CASSRGGPNSYNEQFF,TGCGCCAGTAGTCGCGGGGGACCGAACTCCTACAATGAGCAGTTCTTC
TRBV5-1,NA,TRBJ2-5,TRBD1,CASSLAWWTGQETQYF,TGCGCCAGCAGCTTGGCCTGGTGGACAGGGCAAGAGACCCAGTACTTC
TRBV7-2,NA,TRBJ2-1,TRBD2,CASKPFGGLAGSGEQFF,TGTGCCAGCAAACCTTTCGGGGGACTAGCGGGATCAGGGGAGCAGTTCTTC
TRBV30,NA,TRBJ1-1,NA,CAWTTQGYTEAFF,TGTGCCTGGACTACTCAGGGGTACACTGAAGCTTTCTTT
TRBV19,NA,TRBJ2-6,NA,CASTERGSGANVLTF,TGTGCCAGTACCGAAAGGGGATCTGGGGCCAACGTCCTGACTTTC
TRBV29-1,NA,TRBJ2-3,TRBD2,CSVLGLAASTDTQYF,TGCAGCGTTTTGGGACTAGCAGCGAGCACAGATACGCAGTATTTT
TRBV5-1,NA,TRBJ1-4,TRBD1,CASKRTGGNEKLFF,TGCGCCAGCAAAAGGACAGGGGGTAATGAAAAACTGTTTTTT
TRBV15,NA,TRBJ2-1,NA,CATSRVIQDPYNEQFF,TGTGCCACCAGCAGAGTTATACAGGACCCCTACAATGAGCAGTTCTTC
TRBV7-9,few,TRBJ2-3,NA,CASSSGVTDTQYF,TGTGCCAGCAGCTCGGGGGTGACAGATACGCAGTATTTT
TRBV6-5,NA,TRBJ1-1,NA,CASSLSSLNTEAFF,TGTGCCAGCAGCCTTAGTAGCTTGAACACTGAAGCTTTCTTT
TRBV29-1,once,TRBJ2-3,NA,CSVSSRRGNTDTQYF,TGCAGCGTGAGCTCGCGGAGAGGAAACACAGATACGCAGTATTTT
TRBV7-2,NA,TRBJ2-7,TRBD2,CASSLVAGGTSYEQYF,TGTGCCAGCAGCTTAGTGGCGGGAGGTACCTCCTACGAGCAGTACTTC
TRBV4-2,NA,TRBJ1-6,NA,CASSQDQTTNSPLHF,TGTGCCAGCAGCCAAGATCAGACAACCAATTCACCCCTCCACTTT
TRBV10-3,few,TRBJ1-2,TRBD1,CAISAGTAYGYTF,TGTGCCATCAGTGCCGGGACAGCATATGGCTACACCTTC
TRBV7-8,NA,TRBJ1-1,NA,CASSLDGDTEAFF,TGTGCCAGCAGCTTAGACGGGGACACTGAAGCTTTCTTT
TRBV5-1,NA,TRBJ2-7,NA,CASKNNGDSYEQYF,TGCGCCAGCAAAAATAACGGGGACTCCTACGAGCAGTACTTC
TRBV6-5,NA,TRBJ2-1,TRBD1,CATRGPHNEQFF,TGTGCCACCAGGGGGCCCCACAATGAGCAGTTCTTC
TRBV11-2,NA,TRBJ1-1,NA,CASSTPTGVLEAEAFF,TGTGCCAGCTCAACTCCGACAGGAGTGCTGGAGGCTGAAGCTTTCTTT
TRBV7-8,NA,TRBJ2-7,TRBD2,CASSLVGGGGYEQYF,TGTGCCAGCAGCTTAGTCGGGGGGGGCGGGTACGAGCAGTACTTC
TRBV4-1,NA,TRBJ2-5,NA,CASSQAAGDQETQYF,TGCGCCAGCAGCCAAGCGGCAGGGGACCAAGAGACCCAGTACTTC
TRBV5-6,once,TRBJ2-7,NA,CASSTPAAGEGQYF,TGTGCCAGCAGCACCCCCGCGGCAGGGGAAGGGCAGTACTTC
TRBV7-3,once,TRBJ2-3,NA,CASSLSSTDTQYF,TGTGCCAGCAGCTTATCGTCCACAGATACGCAGTATTTT
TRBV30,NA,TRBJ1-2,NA,CAWRKVGPYGYTF,TGTGCCTGGAGAAAAGTGGGGCCCTATGGCTACACCTTC
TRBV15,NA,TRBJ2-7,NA,CATSRDSGYRGEQYF,TGTGCCACCAGCAGAGATTCGGGATATCGGGGAGAGCAGTACTTC
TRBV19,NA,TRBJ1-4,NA,CASSIGRMNEKLFF,TGTGCCAGTAGTATAGGCAGGATGAATGAAAAACTGTTTTTT
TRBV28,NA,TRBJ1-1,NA,CASSFGTPNTEAFF,TGTGCCAGCAGTTTCGGGACACCGAACACTGAAGCTTTCTTT
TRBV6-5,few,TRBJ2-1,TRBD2,CASSYSLSGSYNEQFF,TGTGCCAGCAGTTACTCTCTAAGCGGGAGTTACAATGAGCAGTTCTTC
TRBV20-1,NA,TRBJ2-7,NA,CSAYDSAEQYF,TGCAGTGCGTACGACAGTGCCGAGCAGTACTTC
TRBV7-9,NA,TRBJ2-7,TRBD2,CASSPPGLAYEQYF,TGTGCCAGCAGCCCCCCGGGACTAGCTTACGAGCAGTACTTC
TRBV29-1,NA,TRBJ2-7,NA,CSVLTVEIYEQYF,TGCAGCGTCCTGACAGTAGAGATTTACGAGCAGTACTTC
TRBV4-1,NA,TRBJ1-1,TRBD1,CASSHPPPTGHTEAFF,TGCGCCAGCAGCCACCCCCCTCCGACAGGGCACACTGAAGCTTTCTTT
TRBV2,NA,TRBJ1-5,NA,CASTKQNQPQHF,TGTGCCAGTACGAAACAGAATCAGCCCCAGCATTTT
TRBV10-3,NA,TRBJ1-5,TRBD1,CAIRGTESNQPQHF,TGTGCCATCAGAGGGACAGAAAGCAATCAGCCCCAGCATTTT
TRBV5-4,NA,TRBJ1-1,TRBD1,CASSLGAPGTGGPSTEAFF,TGTGCCAGCAGCTTGGGAGCTCCCGGGACAGGGGGCCCGAGCACTGAAGCTTTCTTT
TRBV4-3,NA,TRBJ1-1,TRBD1,CASSQVTLRDRVNTEAFF,TGCGCCAGCAGCCAAGTCACCCTTCGTGACAGGGTGAACACTGAAGCTTTCTTT
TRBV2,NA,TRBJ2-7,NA,CASSLDRQAHEQYF,TGTGCCAGCAGTCTGGACCGACAGGCCCACGAGCAGTACTTC